One sample yielded the 21 T cell receptor beta chains listed below, sequenced in a study of T-cell reconstitution after alpha-beta-depleted transplantation in children. Preparation of the TCRbeta library was carried out with unique molecular identifiers. One entry per CDR3 protein results from TCRdb running MiXCR on the PCR reads. The sample shows around 400,000 distinct CDR3 sequences, about a fifth of them seen only once. The specimen was PBMCs from the stem cell graft donor, collected from the stem cell graft. These receptors were collected from a human donor who donated a stem cell graft to a child with acute myeloid leukemia.

As for this clonotype: This may arise from a read error, as a much more abundant clone is one base away. The chain combines TRBV29-1 with TRBJ2-3; D is undetermined. CDR3 size: 16 residues. The V end lost 7 bases, the J end lost 2 bases, and 22 bases lay between the germline ends. CDR1 is SQVTM and CDR2 is ANQGSEA in the germline V gene. The DNA for the CDR3 is TGCAGCGCCAATAAGGGTAGCTCTAGGACCACAGATACGCAGTATTTT. Its translation is CSANKGSSRTTDTQYF.

This clonotype occurred many times. The chain has TRBV25-1 and TRBJ2-7; D is unclear. Germline CDR1 MGHDK, CDR2 SYGVNS. V lost 9 bases to trimming and J lost 4 bases, with 19 bases between them. The length of the CDR3 is 14 residues. The CDR3 sequence is CASGDGGDQYEQYF. CDR3 nucleotides: TGTGCCAGTGGAGATGGCGGAGACCAATACGAGCAGTACTTC.

The rearrangement links TRBV24-1 to TRBJ1-1; D gene unclear. Per germline, CDR1 KGHDR and CDR2 SFDVKD. The CDR3 covers 14 residues. V was shortened by 9 bases and J by 3 bases, with 16 bases between the two germline ends. The CDR3 spells CATRSGTRDTEAFF. CDR3 sequence (DNA): TGTGCCACCCGGTCCGGCACGCGGGACACTGAAGCTTTCTTT.

The chain is built from TRBV19 and TRBJ2-1; the D is unclear. The CDR3 is 14 amino acids. Trimming removed 6 bases from V and 5 bases from J, with 14 bases in between. Germline-derived CDR1 and CDR2 are LNHDA and SQIVND (reference sequence). The CDR3 sequence: CASRERWKNNEQFF. CDR3 DNA: TGTGCCAGTAGGGAACGGTGGAAGAACAATGAGCAGTTCTTC.

This clonotype was detected a few times. This chain links TRBV28 with TRBJ2-7; 9 bases line up with TRBD2. Per germline, CDR1 MDHEN and CDR2 SYDVKM. The CDR3 length is 12 residues. V gave up 3 bases and J gave up 9 bases; unmatched junction bases: 3. CDR3 region: CASSFSGGLQYF. The CDR3 DNA is TGTGCCAGCAGTTTTAGCGGGGGACTGCAGTACTTC.

This clonotype occurred a few times. The chain combines TRBV27 with TRBJ2-7; no definite D call. This CDR3 contains 16 residues. Germline V gene lookup returns CDR1 MNHEY and CDR2 SMNVEV (reference sequence). The V end lost 3 bases, the J end lost 3 bases, and 18 bases lay between the germline ends. The CDR3 DNA is TGTGCCAGCAGTTTTTCCGACAAGCCCCGTTACTACGAGCAGTACTTC. It specifies CASSFSDKPRYYEQYF.

This sequence joins TRBV7-9 and TRBJ2-1; TRBD2 matches at 12 bases. The V segment lost 7 bases and the J segment 5 bases; nucleotides outside the gene matches: 9. The CDR3 sequence is 16 residues long. Germline values: CDR1 SEHNR, CDR2 FQNEAQ (reference sequence). The CDR3 here is CASTTTSGSKHNEQFF. The DNA of the CDR3 is TGTGCCAGCACAACGACTAGCGGGAGTAAACACAATGAGCAGTTCTTC.

This clonotype was detected many times. The chain links TRBV27 to TRBJ2-7; D is undetermined. V was clipped by 2 bases and J by 2 bases, with 10 bases between them. The CDR3 has 14 residues. From germline, CDR1 is MNHEY and CDR2 SMNVEV (reference sequence). The DNA for the CDR3 is TGTGCCAGCAGTTTAAAAGGTGTCGCCTACGAGCAGTACTTC. Translation gives CASSLKGVAYEQYF.

This clonotype was seen a few times. This sequence joins TRBV27 and TRBJ2-1; D may be TRBD1 (7 bases). Germline lookup yields CDR1 MNHEY and CDR2 SMNVEV (reference sequence). The CDR3 totals 14 residues. V lost 3 bases and J 5 bases, leaving 11 bases between the germline ends. The CDR3 loop reads CASSFGGTDNEQFF. CDR3 in DNA: TGTGCCAGCAGTTTTGGCGGGACAGACAATGAGCAGTTCTTC.

This sequence joins TRBV10-3 and TRBJ2-5; 8 nucleotides align to TRBD1. The germline V gene encodes CDR1 ENHRY and CDR2 SYGVKD. The CDR3 extends over 15 amino acids. V trimming: 6 bases; J trimming: 5 bases; junction bases outside the gene matches: 11. The CDR3, as DNA: TGTGCCATCAGGGGCGGACAGGGATCGGTGGAGACCCAGTACTTC. Translating gives CAIRGGQGSVETQYF.

This clonotype has at least ten counts. The gene calls are TRBV12-3 or TRBV12-4 and TRBJ2-7, with D tentatively TRBD1 (6 bases). CDR3 length equals 14 residues. Trimming cost V 1 base and J 3 bases, with 10 bases left between them. The CDR3 spells CASSLGTVGYEQYF. The CDR3 nucleotides read TGTGCCAGCAGTTTAGGGACAGTCGGCTACGAGCAGTACTTC.

The V gene is TRBV20-1, the J gene TRBJ2-7, with 10 bases fitting TRBD2. Germline-derived CDR1 and CDR2 are DFQATT and SNEGSKA (reference sequence). Germline trimming cut 3 bases from V and 2 bases from J; bases unmatched to any gene: 4. The CDR3 is 14 residues long. The CDR3 is CSASSLAGAYEQYF. CDR3 nucleotides: TGCAGTGCTAGTTCCCTAGCGGGAGCCTACGAGCAGTACTTC.

This clonotype was counted between two and nine times. This CDR3 is CSARPESPGRVQYF. DNA of the CDR3: TGCAGTGCTAGACCTGAGAGCCCGGGACGGGTGCAGTACTTC. This sequence joins TRBV20-1 and TRBJ2-7; D might be TRBD1 or TRBD2, each matching 5 bases. This CDR3 has 14 amino acids. The germline CDR1 and CDR2 sequences are DFQATT and SNEGSKA (reference sequence). The V end lost 2 bases, the J end lost 9 bases, and 20 bases lay between the germline ends.

In its sample, this clonotype was seen many times. This rearrangement joins TRBV12-3 or TRBV12-4 to TRBJ2-1; 11 bases are shared with TRBD2. With 3 bases clipped from V and 7 bases from J, the junction kept 2 bases outside the gene matches. The CDR3 has 14 amino acids. The CDR3 DNA reads TGTGCCAGCAGTTTGTCTAGCGGGAGGAATGAGCAGTTCTTC. This encodes CASSLSSGRNEQFF.

In this sample, this clonotype turned up many times. V gene TRBV20-1 combines with J gene TRBJ1-5; D is perhaps TRBD1 (6 bases). CDR1 and CDR2 (germline): DFQATT, SNEGSKA (reference sequence). The germline V and J ends were trimmed by 4 bases and 4 bases, with 11 bases remaining between them. The CDR3 spans 13 residues. CDR3 bases: TGCAGTGCTATCAACAGGGATAATCAGCCCCAGCATTTT. This gives the protein CSAINRDNQPQHF.

V usage is TRBV14 and J usage is TRBJ2-7, with 9 bases matching TRBD2. This CDR3 comprises 17 residues. The J segment lost 2 bases and the V segment lost 0 bases, leaving 8 bases of the junction unmatched. Germline-derived CDR1 and CDR2 are SGHDN and FVKESK. CDR3 DNA sequence: TGTGCCAGCAGCCAAGATGTTGGGTTAGCGGGAGCCTACGAGCAGTACTTC. This codes for CASSQDVGLAGAYEQYF.

V usage is TRBV20-1 and J usage is TRBJ2-1, with D uncertain. Per germline, CDR1 DFQATT and CDR2 SNEGSKA (reference sequence). Trimming left V 5 bases short and J 5 bases short, with 13 bases between. This CDR3 has 13 residues. This chain's CDR3 is CSARYGSHNEQFF. The CDR3 nucleotides read TGCAGTGCTCGGTACGGATCCCACAATGAGCAGTTCTTC.

The genes are TRBV7-8 and TRBJ1-4, with D possibly being TRBD1 (5 bases). Trimming cost V 1 base and J 11 bases, with 8 bases left between them. The length of the CDR3 is 12 residues. Germline loops: CDR1 SGHVS, CDR2 FQNEAQ. The CDR3 is CASSLVRDKLFF. DNA for the CDR3: TGTGCCAGCAGCTTAGTCCGGGACAAACTGTTTTTT.

This chain uses TRBV20-1 with TRBJ1-1; D is unresolved. Looked up from germline, CDR1 is DFQATT and CDR2 is SNEGSKA (reference sequence). V was shortened by 0 bases and J by 5 bases, with 16 bases between the two germline ends. The CDR3 is 15 amino acids. The CDR3 loop reads CSARDIGPEMTEAFF. CDR3 sequence (DNA): TGCAGTGCTAGAGATATCGGTCCGGAGATGACTGAAGCTTTCTTT.

This CDR3 is CSARGATRRQETQYF. The CDR3 DNA is TGCAGTGCTAGAGGAGCGACACGCCGCCAAGAGACCCAGTACTTC. The chain combines TRBV20-1 with TRBJ2-5; D gene uncertain. Trimming took 1 base from V and 1 from J, leaving 13 bases between them. The CDR3 has 15 residues. Per germline, CDR1 DFQATT and CDR2 SNEGSKA (reference sequence).

This chain joins TRBV29-1 and TRBJ2-7; D is uncertain. Germline V gives CDR1 SQVTM, CDR2 ANQGSEA. V was pared by 6 bases and J by 5 bases, with 20 bases between. CDR3 length: 14 amino acids. This chain's CDR3 is CSVSLGSSPHEQYF. CDR3 in DNA: TGCAGCGTCTCCCTCGGTAGTTCCCCTCACGAGCAGTACTTC.